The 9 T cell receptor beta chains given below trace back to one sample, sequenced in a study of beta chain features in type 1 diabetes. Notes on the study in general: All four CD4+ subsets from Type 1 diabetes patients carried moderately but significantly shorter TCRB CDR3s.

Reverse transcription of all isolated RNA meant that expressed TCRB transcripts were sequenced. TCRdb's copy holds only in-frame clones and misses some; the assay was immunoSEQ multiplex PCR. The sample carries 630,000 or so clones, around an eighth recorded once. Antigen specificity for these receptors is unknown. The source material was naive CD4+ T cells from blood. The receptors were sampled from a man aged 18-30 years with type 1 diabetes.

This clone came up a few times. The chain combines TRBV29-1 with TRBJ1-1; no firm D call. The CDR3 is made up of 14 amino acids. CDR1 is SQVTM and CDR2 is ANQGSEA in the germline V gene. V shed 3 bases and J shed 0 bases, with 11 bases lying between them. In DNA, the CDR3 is TGCAGCGTTGATGGGAGGGCTCTGAACACTGAAGCTTTCTTT. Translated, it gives CSVDGRALNTEAFF.

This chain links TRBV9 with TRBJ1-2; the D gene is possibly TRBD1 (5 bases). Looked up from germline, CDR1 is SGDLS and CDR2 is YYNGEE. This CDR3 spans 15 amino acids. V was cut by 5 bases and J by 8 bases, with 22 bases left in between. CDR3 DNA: TGTGCCAGCAGAGATACGAAGGGGCGAGAGGACGGCTACACCTTC. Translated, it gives CASRDTKGREDGYTF.

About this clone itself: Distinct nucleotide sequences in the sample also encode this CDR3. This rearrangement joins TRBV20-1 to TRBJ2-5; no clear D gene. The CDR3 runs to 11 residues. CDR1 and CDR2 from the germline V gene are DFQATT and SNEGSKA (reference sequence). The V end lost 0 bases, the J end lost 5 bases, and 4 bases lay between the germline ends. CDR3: CSARDLETQYF. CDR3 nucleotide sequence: TGCAGTGCTAGAGATCTTGAGACCCAGTACTTC.

Here the CDR3 DNA reads TGTGCCAGCAGACCGCTAGCGGGAGAAATGTACGAGCAGTACTTC. It specifies CASRPLAGEMYEQYF. The V gene is TRBV2, the J gene TRBJ2-7; 10 nucleotides align to TRBD2. The CDR3 has 15 residues. Looked up from germline, CDR1 is SNHLY and CDR2 is FYNNEI. After removal of 6 bases from V and 4 bases from J, the junction contained 9 bases not matched to a gene.

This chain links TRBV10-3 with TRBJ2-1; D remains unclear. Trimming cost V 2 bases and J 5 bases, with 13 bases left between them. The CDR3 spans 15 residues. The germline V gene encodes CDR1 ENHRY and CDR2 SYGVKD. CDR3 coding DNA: TGTGCCATCAGTGAGAGGGCAAACCAAGACAATGAGCAGTTCTTC. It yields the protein CAISERANQDNEQFF.

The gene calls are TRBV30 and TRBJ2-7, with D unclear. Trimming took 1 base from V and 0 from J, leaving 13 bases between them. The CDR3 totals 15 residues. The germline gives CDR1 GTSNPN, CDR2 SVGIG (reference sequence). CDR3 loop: CAWSGGPISSYEQYF. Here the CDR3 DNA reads TGTGCCTGGAGTGGAGGACCGATAAGCTCCTACGAGCAGTACTTC. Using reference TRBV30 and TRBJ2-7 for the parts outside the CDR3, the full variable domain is SQTIHQWPATLVQPVGSPLSLECTVEGTSNPNLYWYRQAAGRGLQLLFYSVGIGQISSEVPQNLSASRPQDRQFILSSKKLLLSDSGFYLCAWSGGPISSYEQYFGPGTRLTVT.

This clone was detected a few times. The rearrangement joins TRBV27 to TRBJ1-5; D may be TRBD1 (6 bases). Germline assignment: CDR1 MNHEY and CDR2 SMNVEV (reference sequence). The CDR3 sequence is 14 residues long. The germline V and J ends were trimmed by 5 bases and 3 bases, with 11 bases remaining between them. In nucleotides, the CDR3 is TGTGCCAGCAGTCCCCGACAGGACAATCAGCCCCAGCATTTT. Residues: CASSPRQDNQPQHF.

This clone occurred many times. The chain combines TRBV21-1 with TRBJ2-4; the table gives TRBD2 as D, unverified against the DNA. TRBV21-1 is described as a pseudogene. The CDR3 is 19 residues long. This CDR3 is CASSSLAGGLKWDANIQYF. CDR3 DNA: TGTGCCAGCAGCTCCCTGGCGGGGGGTCTTAAGTGGGACGCAAACATTCAGTACTTC.

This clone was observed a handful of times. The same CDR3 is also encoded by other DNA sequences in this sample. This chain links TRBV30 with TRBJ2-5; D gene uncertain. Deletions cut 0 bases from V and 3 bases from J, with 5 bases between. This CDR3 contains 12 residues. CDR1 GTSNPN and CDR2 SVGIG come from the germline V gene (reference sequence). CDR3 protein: CAWSVTEETQYF. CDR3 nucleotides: TGTGCCTGGAGTGTCACAGAAGAGACCCAGTACTTC.